These 17 T cell receptor beta chains share one sample of origin, sequenced in a study of radiation and T cells in renal cell carcinoma. Treatment in this sample: treatment-naive control, cytoreductive nephrectomy. TCRdb keeps only in-frame clones here, not all; method: immunoSEQ multiplex PCR. The data hold about 16,000 clones, with less than 65% observed a single time. The starting material was tumor tissue, obtained from a patient whose treatment was nephrectomy without radiotherapy. These receptors all stem from a man aged 60 to 75 with renal cell carcinoma.

This chain links TRBV13 with TRBJ2-3; D is unclear. Deletions cut 3 bases from V and 2 bases from J, with 6 bases between. The length of the CDR3 is 13 residues. Germline V gene lookup returns CDR1 PRHDT and CDR2 FYEKMQ (reference sequence). The CDR3 is CASSFPPTDTQYF. CDR3 nucleotide sequence: TGTGCCAGCAGCTTCCCCCCCACAGATACGCAGTATTTT.

This clone has only one observation. The rearrangement joins TRBV14 to TRBJ2-1, with D tentatively TRBD2 (6 bases). V lost 2 bases, J lost 1 base, and 9 bases lay in between. CDR3 size: 15 residues. Germline values: CDR1 SGHDN, CDR2 FVKESK. The CDR3 reads CASSQLGGSYNEQFF. CDR3 DNA sequence: TGTGCCAGCAGCCAACTCGGGGGATCCTACAATGAGCAGTTCTTC.

V gene TRBV19 combines with J gene TRBJ2-1; no definite D call. The length of the CDR3 is 13 residues. Trimming removed 4 bases at V and 4 bases at J, with 8 bases between. Germline loops: CDR1 LNHDA, CDR2 SQIVND (reference sequence). This CDR3 reads CASSTKSYNEQFF. The DNA of the CDR3 is TGTGCCAGTAGTACCAAATCTTACAATGAGCAGTTCTTC.

In this sample, this clone turned up a few times. V usage is TRBV2 and J usage is TRBJ1-5; D is unresolved. Between the trimmed V and J ends, which lost 4 bases and 7 bases, there was a span of 11 bases. The CDR3 is 13 amino acids. Germline loops: CDR1 SNHLY, CDR2 FYNNEI. CDR3 loop: CASSVLSVQPQHF. The DNA for the CDR3 is TGTGCCAGCAGTGTCCTATCGGTGCAGCCCCAGCATTTT.

In its sample, this clone ranks as medium-sized. This chain joins TRBV19 and TRBJ1-1; 10 bases match TRBD1. The CDR3 has 15 amino acids. The junction had 7 bases not matched to a gene; V was cut back by 9 bases and J by 0 bases. The germline gives CDR1 LNHDA, CDR2 SQIVND (reference sequence). The chain's CDR3 is CASPPGTGVNTEAFF. CDR3 in DNA: TGTGCCAGCCCTCCCGGGACAGGGGTGAACACTGAAGCTTTCTTT.

The chain combines TRBV29-1 with TRBJ2-3; D unclear. CDR1 is SQVTM, CDR2 ANQGSEA, per germline. The CDR3 is 10 residues long. V lost 8 bases and J lost 3, with 6 bases in between. The CDR3 nucleotides are TGCAGCACCTTTACAGATACGCAGTATTTT. This codes for CSTFTDTQYF.

The chain is built from TRBV5-4 and TRBJ1-4; no clear D. V was cut by 2 bases and J by 4 bases, with 9 bases left in between. Germline assignment: CDR1 SGHNT and CDR2 YYREEE (reference sequence). CDR3 length: 14 amino acids. CDR3 nucleotide sequence: TGTGCCAGCAGCTTAAGACCGCTTAATGAAAAACTGTTTTTT. Translated, it gives CASSLRPLNEKLFF.

This clone was picked up a small number of times. The chain carries TRBV21-1 and TRBJ2-1; the listed D gene, TRBD2, was not tested against the DNA. TRBV21-1 is listed as a pseudogene. The CDR3 consists of 15 residues. The CDR3 nucleotides are TGTGCCAGCCTGACCGGGACTAGCGGGAGCAATGAGCAGTTCTTC. Residues: CASLTGTSGSNEQFF.

The chain is built from TRBV28 and TRBJ1-2; D is undetermined. This CDR3 spans 13 amino acids. CDR1 and CDR2 from the germline V gene are MDHEN and SYDVKM. V was cut by 6 bases and J by 2 bases, with 10 bases left in between. This CDR3 is CASSLKANYGYTF. Written as DNA, the CDR3 is TGTGCCAGCAGCCTCAAGGCGAACTATGGCTACACCTTC.

The J gene is TRBJ2-3, the V gene TRBV20-1, with D perhaps TRBD2 (6 bases). Per germline, CDR1 DFQATT and CDR2 SNEGSKA (reference sequence). The CDR3 runs to 10 residues. Trimming left V 7 bases short and J 5 bases short, with 7 bases between. This CDR3 reads CSGRGDTQYF. The CDR3 nucleotides are TGCAGTGGGAGGGGAGATACGCAGTATTTT.

This clone was picked up a small number of times. The gene calls are TRBV28 and TRBJ1-3; D unclear. CDR3 length: 14 residues. The V end was cut by 7 bases, the J end by 2 bases, with 12 bases between. Germline CDR1 reads MDHEN; CDR2 reads SYDVKM. The CDR3 region is CASTPVRAGNTIYF. In DNA form, the CDR3 reads TGTGCCAGCACCCCGGTAAGGGCTGGAAACACCATATATTTT.

The V and J genes are TRBV28 and TRBJ1-2; D gene uncertain. The V end lost 3 bases, the J end lost 4 bases, and 12 bases lay between the germline ends. CDR1 and CDR2 (germline): MDHEN, SYDVKM. CDR3 size: 14 residues. The DNA of the CDR3 is TGTGCCAGCAGTTTGCTTCAGGCTGGCTATGGCTACACCTTC. Amino acids: CASSLLQAGYGYTF.

The chain links TRBV18 to TRBJ1-1; D gene unclear. The CDR3 has 14 amino acids. CDR1 is KGHSH, CDR2 LQKENI, per germline. The V and J ends lost 3 bases and 1 base respectively, with 9 bases between them. The CDR3 spells CASSPTASNTEAFF. The CDR3 region has the DNA TGTGCCAGCTCACCCACAGCCTCGAACACTGAAGCTTTCTTT.

This clone qualifies as medium-sized. J is TRBJ1-4 and V is TRBV28; D unresolved. This CDR3 has 12 residues. Germline V gives CDR1 MDHEN, CDR2 SYDVKM. With 6 bases removed from V and 7 bases from J, the gap between germline ends came to 9 bases. The CDR3 sequence: CASRQGVEKLFF. CDR3 nucleotides: TGTGCCAGCAGGCAAGGAGTTGAAAAACTGTTTTTT.

This chain joins TRBV6-6 and TRBJ1-2; unclear D gene. This CDR3 is 13 amino acids long. Trimming removed 2 bases from V and 3 bases from J, with 7 bases in between. The germline CDR1 and CDR2 sequences are MNHNY and SVGAGI (reference sequence). The CDR3 loop is CASSYGQYYGYTF. CDR3 nucleotide sequence: TGTGCCAGCAGTTACGGGCAGTACTATGGCTACACCTTC.

The rearrangement uses TRBV10-3 and TRBJ2-7, with a possible D match to TRBD1 (5 bases). The CDR3 is 13 residues long. Trimming took 3 bases from V and 9 from J, leaving 15 bases between them. Per the germline V gene, CDR1 is ENHRY and CDR2 is SYGVKD. CDR3 coding DNA: TGTGCCATCAGTGAATCACAGGTACGAGGGCAGTACTTC. This gives the protein CAISESQVRGQYF.

The V gene is TRBV5-6, the J gene TRBJ2-7; D is possibly TRBD2 (6 bases). Looked up from germline, CDR1 is SGHDT and CDR2 is YYEEEE. Trimming took 4 bases from V and 6 from J, leaving 20 bases between them. CDR3 size: 15 residues. In DNA, the CDR3 is TGTGCCAGCAGCCCAATGGAGGGGAGGATGGGCGAGCAGTACTTC. Protein sequence: CASSPMEGRMGEQYF.